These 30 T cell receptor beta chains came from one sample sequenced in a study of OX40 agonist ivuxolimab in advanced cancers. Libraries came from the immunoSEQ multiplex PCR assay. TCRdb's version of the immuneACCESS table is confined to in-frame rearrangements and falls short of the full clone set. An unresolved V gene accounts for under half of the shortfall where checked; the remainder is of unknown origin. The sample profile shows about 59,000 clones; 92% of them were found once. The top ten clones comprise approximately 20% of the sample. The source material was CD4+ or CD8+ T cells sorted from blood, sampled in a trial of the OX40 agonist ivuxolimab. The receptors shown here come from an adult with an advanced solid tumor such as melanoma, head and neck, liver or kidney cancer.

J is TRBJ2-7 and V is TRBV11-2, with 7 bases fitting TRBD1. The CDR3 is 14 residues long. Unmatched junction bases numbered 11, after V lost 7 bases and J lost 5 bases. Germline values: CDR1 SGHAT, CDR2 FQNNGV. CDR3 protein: CASIQFHRGHEQYF. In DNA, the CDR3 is TGTGCCAGCATCCAATTTCACAGGGGCCACGAGCAGTACTTC.

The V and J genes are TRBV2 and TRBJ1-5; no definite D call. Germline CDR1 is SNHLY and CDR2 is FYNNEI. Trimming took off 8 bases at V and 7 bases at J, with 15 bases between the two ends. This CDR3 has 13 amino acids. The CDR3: CASQDSGHQPQHF. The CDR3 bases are TGTGCCAGCCAGGACTCTGGCCACCAGCCCCAGCATTTT.

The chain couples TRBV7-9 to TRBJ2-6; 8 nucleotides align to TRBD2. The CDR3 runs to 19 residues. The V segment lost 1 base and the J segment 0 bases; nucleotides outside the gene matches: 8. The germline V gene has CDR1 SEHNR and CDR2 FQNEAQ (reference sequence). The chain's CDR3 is CASSLEASGSSSGANVLTF. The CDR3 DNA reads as TGTGCCAGCAGCTTAGAAGCTAGCGGGTCCAGCTCTGGGGCCAACGTCCTGACTTTC.

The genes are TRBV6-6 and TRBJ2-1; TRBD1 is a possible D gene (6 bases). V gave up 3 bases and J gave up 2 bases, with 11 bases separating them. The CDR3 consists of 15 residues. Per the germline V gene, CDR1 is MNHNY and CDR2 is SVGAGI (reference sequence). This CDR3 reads CASSYYRAAYNEQFF. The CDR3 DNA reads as TGTGCCAGCAGTTATTACAGGGCGGCCTACAATGAGCAGTTCTTC.

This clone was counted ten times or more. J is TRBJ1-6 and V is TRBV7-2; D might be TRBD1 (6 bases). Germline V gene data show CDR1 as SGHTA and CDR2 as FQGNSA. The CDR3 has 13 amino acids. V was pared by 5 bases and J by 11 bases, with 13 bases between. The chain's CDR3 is CASSLYRVAPLHF. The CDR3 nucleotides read TGTGCCAGCAGCCTGTACAGGGTTGCACCCCTCCACTTT.

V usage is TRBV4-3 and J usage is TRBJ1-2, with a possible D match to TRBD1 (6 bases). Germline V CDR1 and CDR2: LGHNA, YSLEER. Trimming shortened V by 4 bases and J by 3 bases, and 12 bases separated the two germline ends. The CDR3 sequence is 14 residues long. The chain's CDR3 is CASSPRTAYYGYTF. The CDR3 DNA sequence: TGCGCCAGCAGCCCAAGGACAGCTTACTATGGCTACACCTTC.

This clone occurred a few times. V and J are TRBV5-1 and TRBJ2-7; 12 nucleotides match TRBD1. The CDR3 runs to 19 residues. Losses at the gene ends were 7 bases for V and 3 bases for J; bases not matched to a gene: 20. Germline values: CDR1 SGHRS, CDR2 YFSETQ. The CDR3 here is CASSTRDRGLNPVFYEQYF. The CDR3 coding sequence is TGCGCCAGCTCGACCCGGGACAGGGGGCTAAATCCTGTATTCTACGAGCAGTACTTC.

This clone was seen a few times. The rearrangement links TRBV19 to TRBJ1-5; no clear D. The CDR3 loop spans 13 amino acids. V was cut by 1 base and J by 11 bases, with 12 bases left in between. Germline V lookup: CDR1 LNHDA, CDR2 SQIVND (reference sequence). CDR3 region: CASSIVSVGSQHF. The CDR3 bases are TGTGCCAGTAGTATAGTAAGTGTGGGGTCCCAGCATTTT.

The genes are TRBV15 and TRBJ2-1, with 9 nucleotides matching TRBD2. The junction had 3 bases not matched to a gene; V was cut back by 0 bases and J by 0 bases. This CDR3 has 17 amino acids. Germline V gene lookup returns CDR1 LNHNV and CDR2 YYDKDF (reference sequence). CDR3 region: CATSRDLAGSSYNEQFF. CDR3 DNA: TGTGCCACCAGCAGAGATCTAGCGGGGAGCTCCTACAATGAGCAGTTCTTC.

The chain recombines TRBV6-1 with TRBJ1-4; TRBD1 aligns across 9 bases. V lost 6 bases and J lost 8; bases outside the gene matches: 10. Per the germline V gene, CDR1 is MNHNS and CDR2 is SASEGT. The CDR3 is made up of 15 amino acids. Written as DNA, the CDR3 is TGTGCCAGCAGCATTACAGGGGGCATATTAGAAAAACTGTTTTTT. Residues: CASSITGGILEKLFF.

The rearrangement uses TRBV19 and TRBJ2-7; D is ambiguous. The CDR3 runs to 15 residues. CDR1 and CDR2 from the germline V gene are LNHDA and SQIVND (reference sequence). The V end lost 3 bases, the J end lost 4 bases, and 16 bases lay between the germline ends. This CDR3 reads CASSIHLNRLYEQYF. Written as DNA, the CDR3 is TGTGCCAGTAGTATCCACCTCAACCGTCTTTACGAGCAGTACTTC.

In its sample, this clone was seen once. DNA for the CDR3: TGTGCCAGCAGCCCACCGGACCGCACAGATACGCAGTATTTT. It specifies CASSPPDRTDTQYF. This chain uses TRBV11-1 with TRBJ2-3; D unclear. The germline CDR1 and CDR2 sequences are SGHAT and FQDESV (reference sequence). This CDR3 spans 14 amino acids. Trimming cost V 5 bases and J 1 base, with 10 bases left between them.

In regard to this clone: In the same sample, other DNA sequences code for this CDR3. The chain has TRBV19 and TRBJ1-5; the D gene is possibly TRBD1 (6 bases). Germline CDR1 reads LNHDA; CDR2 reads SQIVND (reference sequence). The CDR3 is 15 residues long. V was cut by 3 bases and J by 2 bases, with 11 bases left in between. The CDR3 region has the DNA TGTGCCAGTAGTATGGACAGAGTAGGCAATCAGCCCCAGCATTTT. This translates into CASSMDRVGNQPQHF.

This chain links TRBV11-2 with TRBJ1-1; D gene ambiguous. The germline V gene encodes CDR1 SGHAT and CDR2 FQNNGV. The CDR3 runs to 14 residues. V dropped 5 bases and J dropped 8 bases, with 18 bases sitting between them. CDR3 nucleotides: TGTGCCAGCAGCGTTCCCGGAGGTAGGGAGGAAGCTTTCTTT. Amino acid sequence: CASSVPGGREEAFF.

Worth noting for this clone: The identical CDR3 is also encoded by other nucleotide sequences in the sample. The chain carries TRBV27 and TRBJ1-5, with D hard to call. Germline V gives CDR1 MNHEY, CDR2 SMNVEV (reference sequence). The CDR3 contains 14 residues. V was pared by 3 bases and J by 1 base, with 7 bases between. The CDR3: CASSFSGSNQPQHF. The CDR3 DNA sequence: TGTGCCAGCAGTTTTAGCGGAAGCAATCAGCCCCAGCATTTT.

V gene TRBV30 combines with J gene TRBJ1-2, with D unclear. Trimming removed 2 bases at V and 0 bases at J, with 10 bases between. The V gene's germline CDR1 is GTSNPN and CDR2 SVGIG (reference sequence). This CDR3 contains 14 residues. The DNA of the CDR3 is TGTGCCTGGAGTACATCCTTTACTAACTATGGCTACACCTTC. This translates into CAWSTSFTNYGYTF.

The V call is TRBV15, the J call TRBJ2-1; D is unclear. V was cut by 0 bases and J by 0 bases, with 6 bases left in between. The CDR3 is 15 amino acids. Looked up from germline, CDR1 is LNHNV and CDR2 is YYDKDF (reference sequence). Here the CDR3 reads CATSREGVSYNEQFF. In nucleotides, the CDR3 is TGTGCCACCAGCAGAGAAGGCGTCTCCTACAATGAGCAGTTCTTC.

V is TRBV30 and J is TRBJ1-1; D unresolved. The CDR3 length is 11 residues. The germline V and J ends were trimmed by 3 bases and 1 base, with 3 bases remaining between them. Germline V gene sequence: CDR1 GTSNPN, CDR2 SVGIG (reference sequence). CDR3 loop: CAWRWNTEAFF. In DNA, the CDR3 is TGTGCCTGGAGGTGGAACACTGAAGCTTTCTTT.

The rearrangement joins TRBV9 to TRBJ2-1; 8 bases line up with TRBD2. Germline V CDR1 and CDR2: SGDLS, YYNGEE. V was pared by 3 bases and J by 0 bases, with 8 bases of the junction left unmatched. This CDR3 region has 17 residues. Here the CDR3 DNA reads TGTGCCAGCAGCGGAACTAGCGGAGGAAGCTCCTACAATGAGCAGTTCTTC. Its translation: CASSGTSGGSSYNEQFF.

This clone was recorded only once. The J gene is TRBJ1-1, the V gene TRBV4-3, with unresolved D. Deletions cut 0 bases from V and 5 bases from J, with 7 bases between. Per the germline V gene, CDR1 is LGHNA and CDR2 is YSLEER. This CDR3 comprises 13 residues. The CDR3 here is CASSQELNTEAFF. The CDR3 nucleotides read TGCGCCAGCAGCCAAGAATTAAATACTGAAGCTTTCTTT.

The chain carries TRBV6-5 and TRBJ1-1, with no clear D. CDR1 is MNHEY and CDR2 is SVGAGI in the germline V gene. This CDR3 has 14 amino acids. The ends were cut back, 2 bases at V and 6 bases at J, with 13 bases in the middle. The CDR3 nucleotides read TGTGCCAGCAGTTACGACCAATCTTCACCTGAAGCTTTCTTT. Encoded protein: CASSYDQSSPEAFF.

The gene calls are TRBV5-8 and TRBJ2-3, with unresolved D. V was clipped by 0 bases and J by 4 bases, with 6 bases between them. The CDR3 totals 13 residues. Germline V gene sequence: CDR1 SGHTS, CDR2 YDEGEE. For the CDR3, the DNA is TGTGCCAGCAGCTTGGTGGTCCCAGATACGCAGTATTTT. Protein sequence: CASSLVVPDTQYF.

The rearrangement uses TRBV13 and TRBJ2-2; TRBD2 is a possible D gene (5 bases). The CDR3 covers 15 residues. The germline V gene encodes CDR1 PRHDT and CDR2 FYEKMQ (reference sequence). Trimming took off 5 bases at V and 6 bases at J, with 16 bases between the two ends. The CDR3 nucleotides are TGTGCCAGCAGCGGACTTACTAGGGTGTCCGGGGAGCTGTTTTTT. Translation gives CASSGLTRVSGELFF.

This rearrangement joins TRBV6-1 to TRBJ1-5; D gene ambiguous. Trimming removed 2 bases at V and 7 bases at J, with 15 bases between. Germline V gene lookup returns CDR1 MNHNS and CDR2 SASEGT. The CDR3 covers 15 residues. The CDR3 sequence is CASSEIHSRGQPQHF. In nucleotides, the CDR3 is TGTGCCAGCAGTGAAATTCACAGTCGTGGCCAGCCCCAGCATTTT.

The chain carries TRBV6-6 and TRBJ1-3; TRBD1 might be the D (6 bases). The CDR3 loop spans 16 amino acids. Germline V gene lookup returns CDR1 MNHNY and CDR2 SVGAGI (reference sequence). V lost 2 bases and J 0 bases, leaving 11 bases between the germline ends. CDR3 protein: CASSYRGGLSGNTIYF. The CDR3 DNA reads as TGTGCCAGCAGTTACAGGGGGGGCCTCTCTGGAAACACCATATATTTT.

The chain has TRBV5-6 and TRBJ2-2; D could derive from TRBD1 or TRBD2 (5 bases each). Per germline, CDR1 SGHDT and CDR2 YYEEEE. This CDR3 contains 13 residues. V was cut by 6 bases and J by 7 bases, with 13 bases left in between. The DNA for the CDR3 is TGTGCCAGCATCCTCGGGGCTAGCGGGGAGCTGTTTTTT. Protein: CASILGASGELFF.

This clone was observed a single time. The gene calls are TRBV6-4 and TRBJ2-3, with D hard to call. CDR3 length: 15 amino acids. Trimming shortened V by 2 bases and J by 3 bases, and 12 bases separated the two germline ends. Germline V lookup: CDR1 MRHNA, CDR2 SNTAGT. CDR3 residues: CASSDTPFRTDTQYF. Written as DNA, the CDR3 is TGTGCCAGCAGTGACACCCCTTTTCGTACAGATACGCAGTATTTT.

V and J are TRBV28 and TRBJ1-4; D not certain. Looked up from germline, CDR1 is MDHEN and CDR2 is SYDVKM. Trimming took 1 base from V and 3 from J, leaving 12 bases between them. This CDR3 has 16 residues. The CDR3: CASSLFSGTANEKLFF. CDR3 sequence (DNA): TGTGCCAGCAGTTTATTCTCCGGAACGGCTAATGAAAAACTGTTTTTT.

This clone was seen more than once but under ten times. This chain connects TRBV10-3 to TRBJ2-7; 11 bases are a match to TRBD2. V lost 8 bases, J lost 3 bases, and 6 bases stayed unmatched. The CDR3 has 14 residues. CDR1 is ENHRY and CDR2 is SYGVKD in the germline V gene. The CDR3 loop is CAIGRTSGYYEQYF. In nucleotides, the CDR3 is TGTGCCATCGGCAGGACTAGCGGGTACTACGAGCAGTACTTC.

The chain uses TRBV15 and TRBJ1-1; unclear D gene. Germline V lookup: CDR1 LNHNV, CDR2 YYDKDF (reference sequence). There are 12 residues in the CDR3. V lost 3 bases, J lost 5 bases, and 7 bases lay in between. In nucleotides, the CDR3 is TGTGCCACCAGCAGTGTCTTGACTGAAGCTTTCTTT. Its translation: CATSSVLTEAFF.